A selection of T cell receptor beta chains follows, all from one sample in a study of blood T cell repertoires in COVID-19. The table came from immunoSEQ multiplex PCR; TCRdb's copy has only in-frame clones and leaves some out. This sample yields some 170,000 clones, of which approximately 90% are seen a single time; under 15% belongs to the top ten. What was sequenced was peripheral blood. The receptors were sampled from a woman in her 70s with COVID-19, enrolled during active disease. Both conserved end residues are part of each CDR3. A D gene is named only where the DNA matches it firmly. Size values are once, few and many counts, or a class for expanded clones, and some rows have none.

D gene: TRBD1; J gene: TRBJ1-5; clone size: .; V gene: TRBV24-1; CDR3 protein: CATRGQGSQPQHF; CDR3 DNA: TGTGCCACCAGGGGACAGGGTTCGCAGCCCCAGCATTTT
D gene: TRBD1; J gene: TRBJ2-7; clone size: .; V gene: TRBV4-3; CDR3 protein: CASSQETGGEQYF; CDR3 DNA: TGCGCCAGCAGCCAAGAAACAGGGGGCGAGCAGTACTTC
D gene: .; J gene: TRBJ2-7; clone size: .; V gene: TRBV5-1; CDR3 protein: CASSLQGYEQYF; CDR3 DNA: TGCGCCAGCAGCTTACAGGGATACGAGCAGTACTTC
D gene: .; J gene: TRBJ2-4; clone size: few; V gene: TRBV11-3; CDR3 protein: CASSLDSGAKNIQYF; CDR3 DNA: TGTGCCAGCAGCTTAGACTCCGGTGCCAAAAACATTCAGTACTTC
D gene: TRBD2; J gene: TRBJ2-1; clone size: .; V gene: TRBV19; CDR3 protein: CASSTGTSGYNEQFF; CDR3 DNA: TGTGCCAGTAGTACTGGGACTAGCGGATACAATGAGCAGTTCTTC
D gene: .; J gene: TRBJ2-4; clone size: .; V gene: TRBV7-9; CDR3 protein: CAIEDKNIQYF; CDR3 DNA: TGCGCTATAGAGGATAAAAACATTCAGTACTTC
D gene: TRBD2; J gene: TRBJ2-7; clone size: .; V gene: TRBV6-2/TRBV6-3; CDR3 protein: CASSPGLVAPSRQYF; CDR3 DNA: TGTGCCAGCAGCCCTGGACTAGTCGCACCTTCTAGGCAGTACTTC
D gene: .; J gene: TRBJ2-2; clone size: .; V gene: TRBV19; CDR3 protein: CASSFRQGELFF; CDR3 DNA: TGTGCCAGTAGTTTTAGACAGGGGGAGCTGTTTTTT
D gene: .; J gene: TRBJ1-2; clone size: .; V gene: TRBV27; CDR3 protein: CASSLGGVGTYGYTF; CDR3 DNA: TGTGCCAGCAGTTTAGGGGGCGTAGGGACGTATGGCTACACCTTC
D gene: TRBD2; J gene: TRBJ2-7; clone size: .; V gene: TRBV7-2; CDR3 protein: CASSPGPGRERDYEQYF; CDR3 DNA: TGTGCCAGCAGCCCCGGCCCTGGGCGGGAGAGGGACTACGAGCAGTACTTC
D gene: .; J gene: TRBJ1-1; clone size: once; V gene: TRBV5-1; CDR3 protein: CASSPLSVSQNTEAFF; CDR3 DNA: TGCGCCAGCAGCCCTCTGTCAGTGTCGCAGAACACTGAAGCTTTCTTT
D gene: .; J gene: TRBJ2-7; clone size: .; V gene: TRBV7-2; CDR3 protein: CASSLAGLENYEQYF; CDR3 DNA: TGTGCCAGCAGCTTGGCAGGACTGGAAAACTACGAGCAGTACTTC
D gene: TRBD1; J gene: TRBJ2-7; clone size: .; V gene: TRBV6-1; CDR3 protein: CASSDRTGNYEQYF; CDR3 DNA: TGTGCCAGCAGTGATCGGACAGGCAACTACGAGCAGTACTTC
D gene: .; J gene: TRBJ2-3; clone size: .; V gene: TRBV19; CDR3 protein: CASSRRASDTQYF; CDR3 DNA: TGTGCCAGTAGCAGGCGTGCCTCAGATACGCAGTATTTT
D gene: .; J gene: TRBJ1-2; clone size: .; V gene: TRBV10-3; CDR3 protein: CAISESSVPHGYTF; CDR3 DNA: TGTGCCATCAGTGAGTCGTCCGTCCCCCATGGCTACACCTTC
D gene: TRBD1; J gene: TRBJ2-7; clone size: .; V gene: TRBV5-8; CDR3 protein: CASSRSGGYEQYF; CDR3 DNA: TGTGCCAGCAGCAGGTCAGGGGGCTACGAGCAGTACTTC
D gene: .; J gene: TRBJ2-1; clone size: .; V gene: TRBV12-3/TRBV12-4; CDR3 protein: CASSSPTGEQFF; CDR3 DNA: TGTGCCAGCAGTTCTCCGACGGGGGAGCAGTTCTTC
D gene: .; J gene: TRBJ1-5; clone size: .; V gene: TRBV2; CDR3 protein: CASRADSFSNQPQHF; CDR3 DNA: TGTGCCAGCAGGGCAGACAGTTTTAGCAATCAGCCCCAGCATTTT
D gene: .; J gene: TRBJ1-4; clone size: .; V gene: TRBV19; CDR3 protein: CASIGEYKLFF; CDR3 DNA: TGTGCCAGTATCGGGGAATATAAACTGTTTTTT
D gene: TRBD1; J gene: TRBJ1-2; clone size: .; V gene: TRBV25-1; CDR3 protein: CASSDLQGNYGYTF; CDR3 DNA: TGTGCCAGCAGTGACTTACAGGGGAACTATGGCTACACCTTC
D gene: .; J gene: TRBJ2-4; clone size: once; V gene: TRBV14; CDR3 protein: CASSQQLGHPGNIQYF; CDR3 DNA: TGTGCCAGCAGCCAACAACTTGGACATCCCGGGAACATTCAGTACTTC
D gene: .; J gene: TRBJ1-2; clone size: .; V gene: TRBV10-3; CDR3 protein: CAITAGWRGYTF; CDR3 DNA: TGTGCCATTACTGCAGGGTGGCGAGGCTACACCTTC
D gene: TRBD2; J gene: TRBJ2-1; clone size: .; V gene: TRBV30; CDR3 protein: CAWSVRLARNEQFF; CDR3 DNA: TGTGCCTGGAGTGTGAGACTAGCGAGGAATGAGCAGTTCTTC
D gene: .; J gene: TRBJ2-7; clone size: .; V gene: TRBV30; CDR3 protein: CAWSPQGSSYEQYF; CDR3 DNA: TGTGCCTGGAGCCCCCAAGGGAGCTCCTACGAGCAGTACTTC
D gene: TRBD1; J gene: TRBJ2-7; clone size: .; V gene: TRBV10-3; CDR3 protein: CATRQGTYEQYF; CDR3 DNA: TGTGCCACGCGACAGGGCACCTACGAGCAGTACTTC
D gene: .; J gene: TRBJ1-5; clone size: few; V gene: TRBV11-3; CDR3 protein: CASSLDREHF; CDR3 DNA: TGTGCCAGCAGCTTAGACAGGGAGCATTTT
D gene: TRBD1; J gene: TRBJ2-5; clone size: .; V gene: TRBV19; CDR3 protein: CASSIGLGTAQETQYF; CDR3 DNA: TGTGCCAGTAGTATTGGACTCGGGACAGCTCAAGAGACCCAGTACTTC
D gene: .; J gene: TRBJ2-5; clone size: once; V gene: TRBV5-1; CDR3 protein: CASSLSRVGETQYF; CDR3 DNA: TGCGCCAGCAGCTTGAGCAGGGTTGGAGAGACCCAGTACTTC
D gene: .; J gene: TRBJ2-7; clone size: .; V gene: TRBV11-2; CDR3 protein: CASSSRQTPGEQYF; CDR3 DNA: TGTGCCAGCAGCTCACGACAGACCCCTGGCGAGCAGTACTTC
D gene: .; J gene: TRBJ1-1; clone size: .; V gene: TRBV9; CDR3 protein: CASNSKSDTEAFF; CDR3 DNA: TGTGCCAGCAATTCCAAAAGCGACACTGAAGCTTTCTTT
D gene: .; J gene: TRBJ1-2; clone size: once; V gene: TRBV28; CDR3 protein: CASRTGGTPRDGYTF; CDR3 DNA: TGTGCCAGCAGGACGGGTGGGACACCACGGGATGGCTACACCTTC
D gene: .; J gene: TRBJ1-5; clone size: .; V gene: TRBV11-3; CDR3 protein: CASSLGAPNQPQHF; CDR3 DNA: TGTGCCAGCAGCTTAGGGGCACCGAATCAGCCCCAGCATTTT
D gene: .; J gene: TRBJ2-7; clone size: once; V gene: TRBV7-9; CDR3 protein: CASSLETRSSYEQYF; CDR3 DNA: TGTGCCAGCAGCTTAGAGACTAGGAGCTCCTACGAGCAGTACTTC
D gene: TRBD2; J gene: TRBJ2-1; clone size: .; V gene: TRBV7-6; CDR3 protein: CASSLAGASGRGNEQFF; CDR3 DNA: TGTGCCAGCAGCTTAGCTGGGGCTAGCGGGAGAGGCAATGAGCAGTTCTTC
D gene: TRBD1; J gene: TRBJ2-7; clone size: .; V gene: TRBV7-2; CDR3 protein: CASSSQTGSPYEQYF; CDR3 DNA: TGTGCCAGCAGCTCACAGACAGGGAGCCCCTACGAGCAGTACTTC
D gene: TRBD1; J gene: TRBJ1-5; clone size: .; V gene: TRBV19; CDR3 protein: CASSMDRGHLGQPQHF; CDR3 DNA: TGTGCCAGTAGTATGGACAGGGGACACCTTGGTCAGCCCCAGCATTTT
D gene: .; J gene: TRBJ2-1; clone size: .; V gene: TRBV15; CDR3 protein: CATSRGRLDNEQFF; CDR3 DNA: TGTGCCACCAGCAGGGGCCGTTTAGACAATGAGCAGTTCTTC
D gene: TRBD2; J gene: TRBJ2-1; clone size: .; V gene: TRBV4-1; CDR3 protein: CASSSWTSGLPNEQFF; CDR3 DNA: TGCGCCAGCAGCTCTTGGACTAGCGGTCTTCCCAATGAGCAGTTCTTC
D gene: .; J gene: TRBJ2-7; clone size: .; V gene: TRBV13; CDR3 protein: CASSFSGPFLNEQYF; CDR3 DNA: TGTGCCAGCAGCTTTAGCGGACCCTTCCTAAACGAGCAGTACTTC
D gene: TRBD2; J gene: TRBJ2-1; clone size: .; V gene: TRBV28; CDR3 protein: CASSVSGRESEQFF; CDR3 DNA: TGTGCCAGCAGTGTTAGCGGGAGGGAATCTGAGCAGTTCTTC
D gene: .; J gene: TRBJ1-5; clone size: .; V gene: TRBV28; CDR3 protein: CASSLRNQPQHF; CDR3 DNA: TGTGCCAGCAGTTTGAGGAATCAGCCCCAGCATTTT
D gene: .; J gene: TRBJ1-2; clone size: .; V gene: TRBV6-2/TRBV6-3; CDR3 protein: CASSYGVSSGGYTF; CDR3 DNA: TGTGCCAGCAGTTACGGGGTCTCCTCGGGAGGCTACACCTTC
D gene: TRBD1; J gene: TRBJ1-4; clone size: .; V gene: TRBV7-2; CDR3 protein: CASSAPGGSNEKLFF; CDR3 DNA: TGTGCCAGCAGCGCTCCAGGGGGCAGTAATGAAAAACTGTTTTTT
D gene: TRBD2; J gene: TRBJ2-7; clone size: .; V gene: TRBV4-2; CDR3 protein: CASSQVLAGGGIYEQYF; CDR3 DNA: TGTGCCAGCAGCCAAGTTCTAGCGGGAGGTGGCATCTACGAGCAGTACTTC
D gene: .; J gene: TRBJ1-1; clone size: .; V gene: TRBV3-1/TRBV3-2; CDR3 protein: CASSQYLEAFF; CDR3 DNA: TGTGCCAGCAGCCAATATCTTGAAGCTTTCTTT
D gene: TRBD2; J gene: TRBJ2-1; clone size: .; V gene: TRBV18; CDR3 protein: CASSPRLLAGVREQFF; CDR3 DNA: TGTGCCAGCTCACCAAGGCTACTAGCGGGAGTTCGGGAGCAGTTCTTC
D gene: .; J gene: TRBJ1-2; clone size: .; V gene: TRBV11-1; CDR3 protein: CASSSGRRTNYGYTF; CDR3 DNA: TGTGCCAGCAGCTCCGGACGGAGGACTAACTATGGCTACACCTTC
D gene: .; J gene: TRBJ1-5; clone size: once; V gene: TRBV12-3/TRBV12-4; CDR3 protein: CASSVRNQPQHF; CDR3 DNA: TGTGCCAGCAGTGTTAGAAATCAGCCCCAGCATTTT